This T cell receptor beta chain was profiled in a study of cytomegalovirus exposure and HLA in healthy donors. Across the whole study: Among the approximately 380 donors who were genotyped, 81% fell in the genetic ancestry cluster that is associated with self-reported Caucasian donors. Whole-study findings and limits: Equally common other TCR beta chains were less clonally expanded than HLA-associated ones, a later analysis found. From TCR beta sequences, most subjects' HLA-A and HLA-B alleles were reportedly predicted accurately.

This clone came up a few times. The target antigen is unknown. Every donor was a healthy person donating bone marrow. The CDR3 length is 12 residues. The PCR used 60 Vbeta and 13 Jbeta primers. The protocol was immunoSEQ multiplex PCR, while the TCRdb copy is restricted to in-frame clones and leaves out a portion. The sample includes about 130,000 clones, about 80% seen only once; the top ten take roughly 3%. The V gene is TRBV21-1, the J gene TRBJ2-7; the DNA was not compared with TRBD2, the D call given in the table. TRBV21-1 is tagged as a pseudogene. Sequencing used PBMCs. This receptor was identified in a woman aged 45-65 years in good health and CMV-seronegative. As DNA, the CDR3 is TGTGCCAGGACTAGCGGGAGTTACGAGCAGTACTTC. Protein: CARTSGSYEQYF.